This T cell receptor beta chain was recorded in a study of cytomegalovirus exposure and HLA in healthy donors. Healthy bone marrow donors made up the donors. The PCR was carried out with 60 Vbeta primers and 13 Jbeta primers. Measured with immunoSEQ multiplex PCR; TCRdb has only the in-frame clones, and not every one. The sample shows under 150,000 clones, about 80% of them seen only once. This CDR3 has 16 amino acids. Per germline, CDR1 LGHNA and CDR2 YNFKEQ. V lost 1 base and J lost 4; bases outside the gene matches: 5. Sequencing input: PBMCs. The TCR was taken from a woman in her forties in good health and CMV-seronegative. The gene calls are TRBV4-2 and TRBJ2-7; TRBD2 matches 12 bases. This chain's CDR3 is CASSQGAGTSGYEQYF. The CDR3, as DNA: TGTGCCAGCAGCCAAGGGGCCGGGACTAGCGGGTACGAGCAGTACTTC.